These 9 T cell receptor beta chains were all obtained from the same sample, sequenced in a study of shared clonotypes between healthy human individuals. Sequencing used immunoSEQ multiplex PCR; TCRdb keeps in-frame clones, though not all of them. The sample yields around 88,000 clones, almost 70% seen once. Sequenced input: memory CD8+ T cells sorted from blood. Stated subset: CD45RO+ cells pooled with CCR7-negative TemRA cells. The receptor set was obtained from a man in his thirties or forties in good health.

The chain has TRBV15 and TRBJ2-3; no clear D gene. The CDR3 has 13 amino acids. The ends were cut back, 8 bases at V and 0 bases at J, with 9 bases in the middle. Germline V lookup: CDR1 LNHNV, CDR2 YYDKDF (reference sequence). The CDR3 is CATGAVSTDTQYF. The CDR3 nucleotides read TGTGCCACCGGCGCAGTGAGCACAGATACGCAGTATTTT. Complete variable domain (other parts from reference TRBV15 and TRBJ2-3): DAMVIQNPRYQVTQFGKPVTLSCSQTLNHNVMYWYQQKSSQAPKLLFHYYDKDFNNEADTPDNFQSRRPNTSFCFLDIRSPGLGDTAMYLCATGAVSTDTQYFGPGTRLTVL.

This chain connects TRBV2 to TRBJ2-1; weak D call: TRBD2 (6 bases). Trimming left V 3 bases short and J 2 bases short, with 11 bases between. The CDR3 extends over 15 amino acids. The germline gives CDR1 SNHLY, CDR2 FYNNEI. This chain's CDR3 is CASSDASGAYNEQFF. CDR3 in DNA: TGTGCCAGCAGTGACGCTTCGGGGGCCTACAATGAGCAGTTCTTC. The full variable domain, its missing parts supplied by reference TRBV2 and TRBJ2-1, is EPEVTQTPSHQVTQMGQEVILRCVPISNHLYFYWYRQILGQKVEFLVSFYNNEISEKSEIFDDQFSVERPDGSNFTLKIRSTKLEDSAMYFCASSDASGAYNEQFFGPGTRLTVL.

The chain joins TRBV2 to TRBJ2-2; weak D call: TRBD2 (6 bases). V was clipped by 6 bases and J by 2 bases, with 16 bases between them. Germline CDR1 SNHLY, CDR2 FYNNEI. CDR3 length: 16 amino acids. This CDR3 is CASRDGRDSNTGELFF. Here the CDR3 DNA reads TGTGCCAGCAGGGATGGGCGGGACTCTAACACCGGGGAGCTGTTTTTT.

The CDR3 DNA follows: TGTGCCACCTGTGATTACAGGGACCAAAAACGTGAAGCTTTCTTT. It specifies CATCDYRDQKREAFF. The chain carries TRBV28 and TRBJ1-1, with a tentative D call TRBD1 (6 bases). The germline gives CDR1 MDHEN, CDR2 SYDVKM. V lost 10 bases to trimming and J lost 7 bases, with 25 bases between them. This CDR3 is 15 amino acids long. Full variable domain (rest looked up from reference TRBV28 and TRBJ1-1): DVKVTQSSRYLVKRTGEKVFLECVQDMDHENMFWYRQDPGLGLRLIYFSYDVKMKEKGDIPEGYSVSREKKERFSLILESASTNQTSMYLCATCDYRDQKREAFFGQGTRLTVV.

V gene TRBV14 combines with J gene TRBJ2-3; D unresolved. This CDR3 has 14 amino acids. Per the germline V gene, CDR1 is SGHDN and CDR2 is FVKESK. The V end lost 3 bases, the J end lost 5 bases, and 12 bases lay between the germline ends. In DNA form, the CDR3 reads TGTGCCAGCAGCCACTGGACCATAAAAGATACGCAGTATTTT. Translating it yields CASSHWTIKDTQYF.

This sequence joins TRBV11-3 and TRBJ2-2, with D perhaps assigned TRBD1 or TRBD2 (5 bases each). CDR3 length: 15 residues. Germline CDR1 reads SGHNT; CDR2 reads YENEEA. V was trimmed by 3 bases and J by 5 bases, leaving 13 bases between them. The CDR3 loop reads CASSFSGRKTGELFF. In nucleotides, the CDR3 is TGTGCCAGCAGCTTTTCGGGGCGGAAGACCGGGGAGCTGTTTTTT.

As to this clone: At one end, the junction sequence differs from germline, possibly due to a read error. Other nucleotide sequences from this sample produce the same CDR3. This chain joins TRBV10-2 and TRBJ2-5; D is unclear. Per germline, CDR1 WSHSY and CDR2 SAAADI. The CDR3 is made up of 13 amino acids. The CDR3 here is CASTDWNQETQYF. CDR3 sequence (DNA): TGCGCCAGCACTGACTGGAACCAGGAGACCCAGTACTTC.

Regarding this clone: Within the sample, other DNA sequences also encode this same CDR3. J is TRBJ1-6 and V is TRBV27; D is unresolved. CDR1 MNHEY and CDR2 SMNVEV come from the germline V gene (reference sequence). Trimming removed 5 bases from V and 8 bases from J, with 10 bases in between. The CDR3 is 13 residues long. The CDR3: CASSPGSYSPLHF. DNA of the CDR3: TGTGCCAGCAGTCCGGGATCTTATTCACCCCTCCACTTT.

V gene TRBV6-1 combines with J gene TRBJ2-1, with 7 bases that match TRBD1. Trimming at V came to 10 bases and at J to 0 bases, leaving 6 bases not matched to a gene. The CDR3 is 14 residues long. Germline CDR1 is MNHNS and CDR2 is SASEGT. CDR3 nucleotides: TGTGCCATCCCGACAGGGAGCTCCTACAATGAGCAGTTCTTC. Amino acid sequence: CAIPTGSSYNEQFF.